This TCR beta chain was sequenced in a study of CD8 T cells in Susac syndrome. Concerning this clonotype: Its antigen remains unidentified.

With random hexamers, reverse transcription was performed on about 0.45 to 1 ug of RNA. Across 54 Vbeta and 13 Jbeta, TCR beta CDR3 was amplified with immunoSEQ multiplex PCR. TCRdb reanalysed the immunoSEQ multiplex PCR reads using MiXCR and keeps one entry per CDR3 protein. The sample consists of approximately 100,000 distinct CDR3 sequences, approximately 95% of them appearing once. Whole-study findings and limits: Clonal expansion involving Susac CD8+ cells peaked in TEMRA cells and active patients.

The TEMRA cells underwent FACS enrichment, while the CD8+ and CD4+ T cells underwent negative isolation. The sequenced material came from CD8+ T cells from PBMCs. The clonotype originates from a human donor with Susac syndrome.

CDR3 sequence reads: CASSQGQGGIYEQYF. DNA of the CDR3: TGCGCCAGCAGCCAGGGACAGGGGGGGATCTACGAGCAGTACTTC. V and J are TRBV4-1 and TRBJ2-7; 11 bases are shared with TRBD1. The trim removed 3 bases at V and 3 bases at J, leaving 4 bases unmatched. CDR3 length: 15 residues. Germline V gene sequence: CDR1 MGHRA, CDR2 YSYEKL.